This T cell receptor beta chain was retrieved from a study of shared clonotypes between healthy human individuals. Sequenced by immunoSEQ multiplex PCR; TCRdb stores in-frame clones only, minus some. The repertoire holds about 820,000 clones, with approximately 92% as singletons. The CDR3 is 14 amino acids. Per the germline V gene, CDR1 is ENHRY and CDR2 is SYGVKD. The ends were cut back, 4 bases at V and 0 bases at J, with 9 bases in the middle. Cells designated naive CD8 were CD45RO-negative and were positively selected for CCR7, with terminally differentiated effector memory CD45RA+ cells excluded. In regard to this clone: Its antigen remains unknown.

Findings of the study overall: All-four-donor shared clonotypes had higher generation probabilities than non-shared clonotypes did. Collection of samples was limited to blood; tissue repertoires likely differ.

The chain joins TRBV10-3 to TRBJ1-1; tentatively, D is TRBD1 (5 bases). The sequence derives from a man under 40 in good health. The sample taken for sequencing was naive CD8+ T cells sorted from blood. The CDR3 protein is CAISGQSMNTEAFF. The DNA of the CDR3 is TGTGCCATCAGTGGACAGAGCATGAACACTGAAGCTTTCTTT.